Listed below are T cell receptor beta chains from one sample, sequenced in a study of CD8 T cells in Susac syndrome. TCRdb called the immunoSEQ multiplex PCR reads again in MiXCR, with one record for every CDR3 protein. This table holds about 130,000 distinct CDR3 sequences, approximately 89% found once. The sequencing sample was made of CD8+ T cells from PBMCs. The receptors were gathered from a human donor with multiple sclerosis. Each CDR3 is given with its conserved first and last residue. Fields, in order: clone size, V gene, CDR3 length, D gene, J gene, CDR3 protein, CDR3 DNA. The D gene is left open where the match is weak. Size values are once, few and many counts, or a class for expanded clones, and some rows have none.

NA	TRBV11-3	20	TRBD2	TRBJ2-2	CASSPSSGTSGRAVTGELFF	TGTGCCAGCAGCCCATCCTCCGGGACTAGCGGGAGGGCAGTCACCGGGGAGCTGTTTTTT
NA	TRBV7-2	14	NA	TRBJ2-7	CASSPTRQFYEQYF	TGTGCCAGCAGCCCCACTCGACAGTTCTACGAGCAGTACTTC
once	TRBV28	15	TRBD2	TRBJ2-1	CASSWVAGFYNEQFF	TGTGCCAGCAGTTGGGTAGCGGGGTTTTACAATGAGCAGTTCTTC
NA	TRBV7-8	12	NA	TRBJ2-7	CASSLVGIGQYF	TGTGCCAGCAGCTTAGTTGGGATCGGGCAGTACTTC
NA	TRBV11-2	13	TRBD1	TRBJ2-7	CASHLGGGDEQYF	TGTGCCAGCCACTTAGGGGGCGGAGACGAGCAGTACTTC
NA	TRBV10-3	16	TRBD2	TRBJ2-3	CAIRISGSEVKDTQYF	TGTGCCATCAGGATTAGCGGGAGTGAGGTTAAAGATACGCAGTATTTT
NA	TRBV12-3/TRBV12-4	14	NA	TRBJ1-5	CASSLGRSNQPQHF	TGTGCCAGCAGTTTAGGACGGAGCAATCAGCCCCAGCATTTT
NA	TRBV28	14	NA	TRBJ2-5	CASGGVQGRETQYF	TGTGCCAGCGGGGGCGTACAGGGTCGAGAGACCCAGTACTTC
NA	TRBV29-1	12	NA	TRBJ1-2	CSVVGADYGYTF	TGCAGCGTTGTGGGCGCGGATTATGGCTACACCTTC
NA	TRBV27	17	NA	TRBJ2-7	CASSLTRRDASMGEQYF	TGTGCCAGCAGTTTAACGAGACGGGACGCCTCTATGGGGGAGCAGTACTTC
NA	TRBV7-9	15	NA	TRBJ2-5	CASSLARGVAETQYF	TGTGCCAGCAGCTTAGCAAGAGGGGTTGCGGAGACCCAGTACTTC
NA	TRBV5-6	13	NA	TRBJ2-7	CSSSPLDSYEQYF	TGTTCCAGCAGCCCCCTGGACAGCTACGAGCAGTACTTC
NA	TRBV19	14	NA	TRBJ1-1	CASSSGRLNTEAFF	TGTGCCAGTAGTTCCGGACGGCTGAACACTGAAGCTTTCTTT
NA	TRBV7-2	18	TRBD1	TRBJ2-5	CASSFLPGQGSNEETQYF	TGTGCCAGCAGCTTCCTACCGGGACAGGGGTCCAACGAAGAGACCCAGTACTTC
NA	TRBV3-1	15	TRBD1	TRBJ2-1	CASSHSGTGFDEQFF	TGTGCCAGCAGCCATTCCGGGACAGGGTTCGATGAGCAGTTCTTC
once	TRBV30	14	NA	TRBJ2-2	CAWNVGLDTGELFF	TGTGCCTGGAATGTCGGGCTAGACACCGGGGAGCTGTTTTTT
NA	TRBV6-2/TRBV6-3	14	NA	TRBJ2-2	CASSPGQNTGELFF	TGTGCCAGCTCTCCGGGACAAAACACCGGGGAGCTGTTTTTT
NA	TRBV13	14	NA	TRBJ2-5	CASTPGLQQETQYF	TGTGCCAGCACCCCGGGACTCCAACAAGAGACCCAGTACTTC
NA	TRBV7-9	12	NA	TRBJ2-7	CASSLGNKEQYF	TGTGCCAGCAGCTTGGGGAATAAAGAGCAGTACTTC
NA	TRBV6-1	13	NA	TRBJ2-7	CASSEAAGYEQYF	TGTGCCAGCAGTGAAGCCGCGGGCTACGAGCAGTACTTC
NA	TRBV5-4	19	NA	TRBJ2-6	CASSLREGGVLSGANVLTF	TGTGCCAGCAGCTTGAGGGAAGGGGGGGTTCTCTCTGGGGCCAACGTCCTGACTTTC
NA	TRBV11-2	15	NA	TRBJ1-5	CASSFTGDSNQPQHF	TGTGCCAGCAGCTTCACAGGAGATAGCAATCAGCCCCAGCATTTT